Listed below are T cell receptor beta chains from one sample, sequenced in a study of identical twins. Using its own MiXCR run on the 5' RACE reads, TCRdb lists one record per CDR3 protein. The data contain about 570,000 distinct CDR3 sequences, approximately 9.6% of them singletons. A further study also used this sample, focusing on yellow fever vaccine responses in identical twins.

Sequenced input: PBMCs. The source of these receptors is a young woman in good health. Both conserved end residues are part of each CDR3. The D gene is left open where the match is weak. Clone size, where shown, is once, few, many, or a class for clones that have expanded.

j_call d_call v_call clone_size cdr3_aa cdr3_nt
TRBJ2-3 . TRBV4-1 few CASSQEAAGTDTQYF TGCGCCAGCAGCCAAGAGGCGGCGGGCACAGATACGCAGTATTTT
TRBJ2-7 . TRBV2 . CASRQQGSYEQYF TGTGCCAGCAGACAACAGGGCTCCTACGAGCAGTACTTC
TRBJ1-4 . TRBV29-1 . CSTREGGGEKLFF TGCAGCACTCGTGAAGGAGGGGGGGAAAAACTGTTTTTT
TRBJ1-6 . TRBV7-2 . CASSQRPDNSPLHF TGTGCCAGCAGCCAACGACCCGATAATTCACCCCTCCACTTT
TRBJ1-1 . TRBV25-1 . CASTSRTDTEAFF TGTGCCAGCACATCCCGGACAGACACTGAAGCTTTCTTT
TRBJ2-3 . TRBV27 . CASSLRQGASGTSTDTQYF TGTGCCAGCAGTTTAAGACAGGGGGCTAGCGGGACAAGCACAGATACGCAGTATTTT
TRBJ2-5 . TRBV29-1 . CSVYDEQSNQETQYF TGCAGCGTATACGATGAGCAATCAAACCAAGAGACCCAGTACTTC
TRBJ2-7 . TRBV30 few CACIRADSTYEQYF TGTGCCTGTATACGTGCGGACAGTACCTACGAGCAGTACTTC
TRBJ2-1 . TRBV7-7 many CASSLGQPLFNEQFF TGTGCTAGCAGCTTGGGGCAGCCCTTGTTCAATGAGCAGTTCTTC
TRBJ2-1 TRBD2 TRBV7-2 . CASKGTSSYNEQFF TGTGCCAGCAAGGGGACTAGCTCCTACAATGAGCAGTTCTTC
TRBJ2-7 . TRBV29-1 . CSVGSIAYEQYF TGCAGCGTAGGATCAATCGCCTACGAGCAGTACTTC
TRBJ1-1 TRBD1 TRBV27 many CASTRGSYTEAFF TGTGCCAGCACCAGGGGGAGCTACACTGAAGCTTTCTTT
TRBJ2-5 TRBD2 TRBV5-5 . CASSNGLAGQETQYF TGTGCCAGCAGTAACGGACTAGCGGGGCAAGAGACCCAGTACTTC
TRBJ1-1 . TRBV28 . CASSDTEGAFF TGTGCCAGCAGCGACACCGAGGGAGCTTTCTTT
TRBJ2-5 TRBD1 TRBV29-1 . CSVPGQPRETQYF TGCAGCGTTCCGGGACAGCCAAGAGAGACCCAGTACTTC